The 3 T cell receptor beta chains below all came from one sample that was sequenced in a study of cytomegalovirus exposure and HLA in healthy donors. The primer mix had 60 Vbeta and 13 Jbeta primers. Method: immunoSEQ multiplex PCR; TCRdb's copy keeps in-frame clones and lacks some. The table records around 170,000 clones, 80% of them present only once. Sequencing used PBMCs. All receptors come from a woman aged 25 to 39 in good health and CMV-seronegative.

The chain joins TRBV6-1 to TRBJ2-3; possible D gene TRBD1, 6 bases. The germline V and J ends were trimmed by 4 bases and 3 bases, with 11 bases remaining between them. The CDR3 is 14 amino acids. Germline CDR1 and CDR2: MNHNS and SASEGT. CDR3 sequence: CASSVGQQTDTQYF. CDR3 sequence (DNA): TGTGCCAGCAGTGTTGGACAGCAGACAGATACGCAGTATTTT.

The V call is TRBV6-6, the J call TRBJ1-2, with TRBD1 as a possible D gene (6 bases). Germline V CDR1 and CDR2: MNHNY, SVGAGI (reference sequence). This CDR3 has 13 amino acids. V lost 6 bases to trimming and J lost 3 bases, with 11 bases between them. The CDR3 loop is CASRGQFHYGYTF. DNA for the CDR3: TGTGCCAGCAGAGGACAGTTTCACTATGGCTACACCTTC.

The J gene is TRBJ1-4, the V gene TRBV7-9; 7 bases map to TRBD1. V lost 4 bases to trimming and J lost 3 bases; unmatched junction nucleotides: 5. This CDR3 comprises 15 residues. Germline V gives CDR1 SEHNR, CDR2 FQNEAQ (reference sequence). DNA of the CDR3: TGTGCCAGCAGCTCCCCCGGGACAGCTAATGAAAAACTGTTTTTT. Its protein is CASSSPGTANEKLFF.